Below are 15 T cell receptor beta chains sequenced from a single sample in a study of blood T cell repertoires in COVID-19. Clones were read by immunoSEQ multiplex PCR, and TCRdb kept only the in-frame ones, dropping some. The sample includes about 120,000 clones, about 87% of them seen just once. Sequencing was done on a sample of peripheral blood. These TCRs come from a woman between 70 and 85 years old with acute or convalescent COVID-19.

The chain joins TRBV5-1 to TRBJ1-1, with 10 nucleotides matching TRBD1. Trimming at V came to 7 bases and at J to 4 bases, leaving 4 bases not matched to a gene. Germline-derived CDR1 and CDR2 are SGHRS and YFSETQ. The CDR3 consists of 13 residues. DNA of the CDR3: TGCGCCAGCGGACAGGGGGTTGGCACTGAAGCTTTCTTT. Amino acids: CASGQGVGTEAFF.

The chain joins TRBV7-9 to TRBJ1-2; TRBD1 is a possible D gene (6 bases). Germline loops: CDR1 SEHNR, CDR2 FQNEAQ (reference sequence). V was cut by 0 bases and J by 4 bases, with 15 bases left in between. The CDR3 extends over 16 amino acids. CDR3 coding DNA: TGTGCCAGCAGCTTAGCTACCAGGGGAAATAGCTATGGCTACACCTTC. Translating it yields CASSLATRGNSYGYTF.

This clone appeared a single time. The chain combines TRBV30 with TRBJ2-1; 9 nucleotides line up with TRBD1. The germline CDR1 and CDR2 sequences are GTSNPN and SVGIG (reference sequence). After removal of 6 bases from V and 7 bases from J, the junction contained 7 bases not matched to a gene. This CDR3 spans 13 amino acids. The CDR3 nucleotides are TGTGCCTGCCGAACAGGGGGCGCGAATGAGCAGTTCTTC. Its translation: CACRTGGANEQFF.

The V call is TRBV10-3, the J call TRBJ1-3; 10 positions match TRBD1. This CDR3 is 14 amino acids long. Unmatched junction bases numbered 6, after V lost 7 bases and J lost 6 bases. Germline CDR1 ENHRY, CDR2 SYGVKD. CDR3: CAITGTGVENTIYF. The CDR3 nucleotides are TGTGCCATCACTGGGACAGGGGTTGAAAACACCATATATTTT.

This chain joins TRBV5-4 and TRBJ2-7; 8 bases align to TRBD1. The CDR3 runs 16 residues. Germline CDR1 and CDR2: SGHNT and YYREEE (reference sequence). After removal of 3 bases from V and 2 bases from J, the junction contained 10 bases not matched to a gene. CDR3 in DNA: TGTGCCAGCAGCTACCAAGACAGGGGTGTCGCCTACGAGCAGTACTTC. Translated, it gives CASSYQDRGVAYEQYF.

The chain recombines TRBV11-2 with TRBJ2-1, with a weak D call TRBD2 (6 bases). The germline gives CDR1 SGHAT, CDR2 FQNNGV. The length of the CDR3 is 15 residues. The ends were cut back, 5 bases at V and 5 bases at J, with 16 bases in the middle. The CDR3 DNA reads TGTGCCAGCAGCCCCAGAGTAGCGGCGCACAATGAGCAGTTCTTC. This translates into CASSPRVAAHNEQFF.

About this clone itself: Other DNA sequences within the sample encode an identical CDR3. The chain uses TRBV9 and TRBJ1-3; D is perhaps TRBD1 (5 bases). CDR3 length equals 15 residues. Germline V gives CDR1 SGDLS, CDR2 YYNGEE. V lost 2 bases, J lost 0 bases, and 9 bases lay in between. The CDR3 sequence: CASSVTTDSGNTIYF. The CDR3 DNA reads TGTGCCAGCAGCGTCACGACAGACTCTGGAAACACCATATATTTT.

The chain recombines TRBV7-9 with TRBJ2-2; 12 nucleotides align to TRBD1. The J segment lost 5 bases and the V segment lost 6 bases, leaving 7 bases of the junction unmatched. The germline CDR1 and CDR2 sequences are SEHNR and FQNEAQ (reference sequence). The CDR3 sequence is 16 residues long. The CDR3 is CASSPRDRGRTGELFF. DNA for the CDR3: TGTGCCAGCAGTCCTCGGGACAGGGGGCGGACCGGGGAGCTGTTTTTT.

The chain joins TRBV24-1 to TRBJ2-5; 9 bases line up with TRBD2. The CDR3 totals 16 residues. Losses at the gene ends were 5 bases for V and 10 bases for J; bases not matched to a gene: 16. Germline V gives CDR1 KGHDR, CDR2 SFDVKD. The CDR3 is CATSAPAAGGTVGQYF. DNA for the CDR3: TGTGCCACCAGTGCCCCTGCCGCGGGGGGGACTGTGGGCCAGTACTTC.

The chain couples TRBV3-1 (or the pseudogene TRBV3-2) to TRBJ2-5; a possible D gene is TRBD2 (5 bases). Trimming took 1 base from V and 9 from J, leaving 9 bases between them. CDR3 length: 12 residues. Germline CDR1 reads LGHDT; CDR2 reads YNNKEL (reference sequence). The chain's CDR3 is CASSQVSGAQYF. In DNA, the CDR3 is TGTGCCAGCAGCCAAGTCTCCGGGGCCCAGTACTTC.

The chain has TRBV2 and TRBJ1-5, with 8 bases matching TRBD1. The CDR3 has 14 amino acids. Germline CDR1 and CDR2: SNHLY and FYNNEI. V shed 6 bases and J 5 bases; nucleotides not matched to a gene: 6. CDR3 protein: CASRDREAYQPQHF. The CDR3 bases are TGTGCCAGCAGGGACAGGGAGGCTTATCAGCCCCAGCATTTT.

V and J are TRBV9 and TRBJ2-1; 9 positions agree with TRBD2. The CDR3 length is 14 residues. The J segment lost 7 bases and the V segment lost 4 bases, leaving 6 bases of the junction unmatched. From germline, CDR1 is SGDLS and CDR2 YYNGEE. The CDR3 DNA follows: TGTGCCAGCAGCATGGCGGGGGGGCTTAATGAGCAGTTCTTC. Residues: CASSMAGGLNEQFF.

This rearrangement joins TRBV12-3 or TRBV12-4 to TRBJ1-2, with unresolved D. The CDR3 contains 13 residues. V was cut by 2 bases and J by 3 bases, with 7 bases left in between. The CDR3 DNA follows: TGTGCCAGCAGTTTAATGGCGGACTATGGCTACACCTTC. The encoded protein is CASSLMADYGYTF.

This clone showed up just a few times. The DNA for the CDR3 is TGTGCCAGCTCGTATCCGGGGTGGCCCCAGCATTTT. Translating it yields CASSYPGWPQHF. This rearrangement joins TRBV12-3 or TRBV12-4 to TRBJ1-5; no clear D. The CDR3 length is 12 residues. Trimming left V 8 bases short and J 9 bases short, with 14 bases between.

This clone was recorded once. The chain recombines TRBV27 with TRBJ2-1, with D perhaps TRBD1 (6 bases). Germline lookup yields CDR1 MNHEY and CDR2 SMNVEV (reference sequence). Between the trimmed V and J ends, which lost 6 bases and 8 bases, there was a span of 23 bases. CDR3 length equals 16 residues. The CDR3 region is CASRSSTGTVEDEQFF. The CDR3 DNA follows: TGTGCCAGCAGGAGTTCCACAGGGACCGTCGAGGATGAGCAGTTCTTC.